These T cell receptor beta chains were read from a single sample in a study of shared clonotypes between healthy human individuals. Produced via immunoSEQ multiplex PCR; TCRdb's table is partial and in-frame only. The table records millions of clones, 85% to 95% of them present only once. Sample: naive CD4+ T cells sorted from blood. Every receptor here comes from a man aged 18 to 35 in good health. CDR3s include the opening cysteine and the closing phenylalanine or tryptophan. A D gene is named only where the DNA matches it firmly. Size is stated for part of the rows, as once, few or many counts, or as a class when the clone is expanded.

length	V	J	size	D	CDR3	DNA
14	TRBV4-1	TRBJ1-3	.	.	CASSQRGWGNTIYF	TGCGCCAGCAGCCAAAGGGGATGGGGAAACACCATATATTTT
13	TRBV18	TRBJ2-7	.	.	CASSAQGLREQYF	TGTGCCAGCTCAGCCCAGGGGTTGCGGGAGCAGTACTTC
15	TRBV9	TRBJ2-7	.	.	CASSVRTASEGEQYF	TGTGCCAGCAGCGTCCGGACAGCCTCAGAGGGTGAGCAGTACTTC
9	TRBV30	TRBJ2-7	.	.	CSPGYEQYF	TGTTCCCCGGGTTACGAGCAGTACTTC
14	TRBV6-1	TRBJ1-5	.	.	CASSKFQGYQPQHF	TGTGCCAGCAGTAAATTCCAGGGTTATCAGCCCCAGCATTTT
15	TRBV18	TRBJ2-1	.	.	CASSPLGGTYNEQFF	TGTGCCAGCTCACCACTAGGGGGTACCTACAATGAGCAGTTCTTC
18	TRBV10-3	TRBJ2-7	.	TRBD2	CAISESSGRAKKSYEQYF	TGTGCCATCAGTGAGTCGAGCGGGAGGGCTAAAAAATCCTACGAGCAGTACTTC
12	TRBV29-1	TRBJ2-3	.	.	CSVGRGTDTQYF	TGCAGCGTTGGGCGGGGCACAGATACGCAGTATTTT
17	TRBV5-1	TRBJ2-2	.	.	CASSGRGRVVDTGELFF	TGCGCCAGCAGCGGAAGGGGCAGGGTTGTGGACACCGGGGAGCTGTTTTTT
14	TRBV7-2	TRBJ2-1	.	.	CASSPGETFNEQFF	TGTGCCAGCAGCCCGGGGGAGACTTTCAATGAGCAGTTCTTC
14	TRBV6-5	TRBJ1-3	.	.	CASSYSGRGNTIYF	TGTGCCAGCAGTTACTCGGGGCGGGGAAACACCATATATTTT
14	TRBV11-1	TRBJ1-6	.	.	CASSPGRASSPLHF	TGTGCCAGCAGCCCCGGGAGGGCGAGTTCACCCCTCCACTTT
13	TRBV6-1	TRBJ2-5	.	TRBD2	CASRLAGGETQYF	TGTGCCAGTCGACTAGCAGGAGGGGAGACCCAGTACTTC
13	TRBV5-1	TRBJ2-4	.	.	CASSLDSRDIQYF	TGCGCCAGCAGCTTGGATTCACGGGACATTCAGTACTTC
15	TRBV5-1	TRBJ1-1	.	TRBD1	CASRREGGSNTEAFF	TGCGCCAGCAGGAGGGAAGGGGGCTCGAACACTGAAGCTTTCTTT
17	TRBV5-4	TRBJ2-3	.	.	CASSATGGLDLTDTQYF	TGTGCCAGCAGTGCGACGGGGGGCCTAGACTTAACAGATACGCAGTATTTT
13	TRBV19	TRBJ1-3	.	.	CASTYRDGNTIYF	TGTGCCAGTACCTATCGGGATGGAAACACCATATATTTT
16	TRBV21-1	TRBJ2-7	once	.	CASSIIPGYLSYEQYF	TGTGCCAGCAGCATCATCCCAGGGTATCTCTCCTACGAGCAGTACTTC
13	TRBV2	TRBJ1-4	.	.	CASTGTTNEKLFF	TGTGCCAGTACAGGTACAACTAATGAAAAACTGTTTTTT
15	TRBV6-6	TRBJ1-1	.	.	CASSYSYLGDTEAFF	TGTGCCAGCAGTTACTCGTACCTAGGTGACACTGAAGCTTTCTTT
16	TRBV4-1	TRBJ2-3	.	.	CASRLLGGGVTDTQYF	TGCGCCAGCAGACTACTCGGGGGTGGGGTCACAGATACGCAGTATTTT
14	TRBV5-4	TRBJ2-5	.	.	CASSRTADQETQYF	TGTGCCAGCAGCCGGACGGCAGATCAGGAGACCCAGTACTTC
13	TRBV7-9	TRBJ2-7	.	.	CASSTDGAYEQYF	TGTGCCAGCAGCACCGACGGAGCCTACGAGCAGTACTTC
14	TRBV19	TRBJ1-1	.	TRBD1	CASSRDRGNTEAFF	TGTGCCAGTAGTAGGGACAGGGGGAACACTGAAGCTTTCTTT
13	TRBV19	TRBJ1-4	.	.	CASSIGPTEKLFF	TGTGCCAGTAGTATAGGTCCGACTGAAAAACTGTTTTTT
13	TRBV9	TRBJ1-2	once	.	CASSVNGVGGYTF	TGTGCCAGCAGCGTCAACGGGGTTGGAGGCTACACCTTC
14	TRBV2	TRBJ2-2	.	.	CASTPLGRGGELFF	TGTGCCAGCACCCCCTTAGGGAGAGGCGGGGAGCTGTTTTTT
12	TRBV12-5	TRBJ2-2	once	.	CASDRSIGELFF	TGTGCTAGTGATCGTAGTATCGGGGAGCTGTTTTTT
13	TRBV25-1	TRBJ2-7	once	.	CASSEAGLYEQYF	TGTGCCAGCAGTGAAGCAGGGTTATACGAGCAGTACTTC
12	TRBV11-2	TRBJ2-5	.	.	CASSSVKETQYF	TGTGCCAGCAGCTCTGTGAAAGAGACCCAGTACTTC
15	TRBV7-2	TRBJ2-3	.	TRBD1	CASSLTGVSTDTQYF	TGTGCCAGCAGCCTGACAGGGGTTAGCACAGATACGCAGTATTTT
13	TRBV7-9	TRBJ1-4	.	.	CASGRSANEKLFF	TGTGCCAGCGGGCGGTCAGCTAATGAAAAACTGTTTTTT
16	TRBV2	TRBJ2-7	.	.	CASSAPITGRSDEQYF	TGTGCCAGCAGTGCCCCAATAACGGGGCGTTCGGACGAGCAGTACTTC
17	TRBV4-3	TRBJ2-7	.	.	CASSRSSMGGSSYEQYF	TGCGCCAGCAGCCGCTCCTCGATGGGGGGAAGCTCCTACGAGCAGTACTTC
13	TRBV5-1	TRBJ2-1	.	.	CASSIAAYNEQFF	TGCGCCAGCAGCATAGCGGCTTACAATGAGCAGTTCTTC
16	TRBV11-2	TRBJ2-3	.	.	CASRIRAGLLTDTQYF	TGTGCCAGCAGGATAAGGGCTGGGCTTCTCACAGATACGCAGTATTTT
13	TRBV9	TRBJ2-3	once	.	CASAGASTDTQYF	TGTGCCAGCGCTGGGGCCTCCACAGATACGCAGTATTTT
15	TRBV6-1	TRBJ1-2	.	TRBD1	CASSWTGGDTYGYTF	TGTGCCAGCAGTTGGACAGGGGGCGATACCTATGGCTACACCTTC
13	TRBV7-3	TRBJ2-1	.	.	CASSLKRGAEQFF	TGTGCCAGCAGCTTAAAGCGTGGAGCTGAGCAGTTCTTC
15	TRBV2	TRBJ1-1	.	.	CASSLDRARNTEAFF	TGTGCCAGCAGCTTAGACCGGGCAAGAAACACTGAAGCTTTCTTT
14	TRBV5-1	TRBJ2-3	.	.	CASSFSLGTDTQYF	TGCGCCAGCAGCTTCTCCCTCGGCACAGATACGCAGTATTTT
15	TRBV5-1	TRBJ2-1	.	TRBD2	CASSLPAGGYNEQFF	TGCGCCAGCAGCTTACCAGCGGGAGGTTACAATGAGCAGTTCTTC
15	TRBV5-1	TRBJ2-5	.	.	CASSPRRGREETQYF	TGCGCCAGCAGCCCGCGGAGGGGACGAGAGGAGACCCAGTACTTC
13	TRBV18	TRBJ2-7	.	.	CASSPGTSYEQYF	TGTGCCAGCTCCCCCGGGACCTCCTACGAGCAGTACTTC
15	TRBV2	TRBJ2-7	once	TRBD1	CASSGESGGLYEQYF	TGTGCCAGCAGTGGGGAATCAGGGGGTCTCTACGAGCAGTACTTC
12	TRBV5-6	TRBJ2-7	.	.	CASSSEPYEQYF	TGTGCCAGCAGCTCGGAGCCCTACGAGCAGTACTTC
14	TRBV18	TRBJ2-3	.	.	CASSPRAVTDTQYF	TGTGCCAGCTCACCACGTGCAGTCACAGATACGCAGTATTTT
16	TRBV6-6	TRBJ2-6	.	.	CASSYSTGNGANVLTF	TGTGCCAGCAGTTACTCAACTGGGAATGGGGCCAACGTCCTGACTTTC
19	TRBV7-2	TRBJ1-6	.	TRBD1	CASSPRAGQGETYNSPLHF	TGTGCCAGCAGCCCTCGGGCGGGACAGGGAGAAACCTATAATTCACCCCTCCACTTT
13	TRBV19	TRBJ2-7	.	.	CASSGQGRDEQYF	TGTGCCAGTAGTGGGCAGGGACGTGACGAGCAGTACTTC
15	TRBV6-1	TRBJ2-7	.	.	CASMPLVRGPLEQYF	TGTGCCAGCATGCCTCTGGTACGGGGCCCCTTGGAGCAGTACTTC
13	TRBV5-1	TRBJ1-4	.	.	CASSLVPGQKLFF	TGCGCCAGCAGCTTGGTTCCGGGACAAAAACTGTTTTTT
15	TRBV15	TRBJ1-4	few	.	CATSGGDTTNEKLFF	TGTGCCACCAGCGGCGGGGACACAACTAATGAAAAACTGTTTTTT